A single sample is the source of the 2 T cell receptor beta chains below, sequenced in a study of spatial heterogeneity in lung cancer. Overall study findings and caveats: Counts that tracked tumor mutation counts were those of expanded intratumoral alpha and beta TCRs.

The time point is: sample taken at primary tumor resection. One entry per CDR3 protein results from TCRdb running MiXCR on the 5' RACE reads. The data contain some 14,000 distinct CDR3 sequences, roughly 5.6% of them singletons. Their antigen targets remain unknown. The material sequenced was lung tumor tissue, taken at surgery. Receptor source: a female donor with early-stage non-small cell lung cancer.

In its sample, this clonotype was seen many times. This beta chain appears as a stray read in a library generated for alpha chains; its size is not informative. The gene calls are TRBV5-4 and TRBJ1-2; TRBD1 agrees at 8 bases. This CDR3 has 17 residues. V lost 4 bases and J lost 1; bases outside the gene matches: 12. Germline CDR1 reads SGHNT; CDR2 reads YYREEE (reference sequence). The CDR3 coding sequence is TGTGCCAGCAGCCTCCCGACAGGGGCTCGGCGTAACTATGGCTACACCTTC. It translates to CASSLPTGARRNYGYTF.

This clonotype occurred many times. This beta chain slipped into a library made for alpha chains as a stray read, so its size is not meaningful. The chain carries TRBV20-1 and TRBJ2-2; TRBD2 matches at 11 bases. The ends lost 5 bases at V and 6 bases at J; junction bases unmatched: 2. The CDR3 has 13 residues. Germline V gene lookup returns CDR1 DFQATT and CDR2 SNEGSKA (reference sequence). The CDR3 loop is CSAGSGGAGELFF. In nucleotides, the CDR3 is TGCAGTGCTGGTAGCGGGGGGGCCGGGGAGCTGTTTTTT.